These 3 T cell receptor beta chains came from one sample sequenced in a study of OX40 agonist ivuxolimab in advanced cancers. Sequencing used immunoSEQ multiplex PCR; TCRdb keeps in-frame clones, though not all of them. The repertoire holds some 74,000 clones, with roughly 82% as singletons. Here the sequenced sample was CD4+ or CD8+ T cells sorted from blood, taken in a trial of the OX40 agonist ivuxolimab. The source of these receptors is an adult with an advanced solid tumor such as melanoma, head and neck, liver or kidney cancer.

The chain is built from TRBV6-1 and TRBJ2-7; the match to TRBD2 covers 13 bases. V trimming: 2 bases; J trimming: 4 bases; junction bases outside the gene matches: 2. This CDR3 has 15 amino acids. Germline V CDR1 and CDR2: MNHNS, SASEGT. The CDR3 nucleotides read TGTGCCAGCAGTGAATGGACTAGCGGGAGTTACGAGCAGTACTTC. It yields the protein CASSEWTSGSYEQYF.

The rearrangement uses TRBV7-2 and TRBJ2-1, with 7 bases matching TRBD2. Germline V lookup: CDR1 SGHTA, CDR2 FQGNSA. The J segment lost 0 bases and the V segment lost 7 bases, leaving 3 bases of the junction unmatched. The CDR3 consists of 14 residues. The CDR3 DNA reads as TGTGCCAGCAAGGGCGGGAGCTCCTACAATGAGCAGTTCTTC. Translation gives CASKGGSSYNEQFF.

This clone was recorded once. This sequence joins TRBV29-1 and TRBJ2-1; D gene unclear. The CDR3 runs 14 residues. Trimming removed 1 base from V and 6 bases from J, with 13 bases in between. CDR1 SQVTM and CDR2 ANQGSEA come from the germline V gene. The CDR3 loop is CSVEVGGFGNEQFF. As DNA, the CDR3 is TGCAGCGTTGAAGTAGGTGGCTTCGGCAATGAGCAGTTCTTC.